This T cell receptor beta chain was sequenced for a study of CD8+ T cells in alopecia areata. The ends lost 5 bases at V and 7 bases at J; junction bases unmatched: 10. The CDR3 runs 14 residues. Looked up from germline, CDR1 is SEHNR and CDR2 is FQNEAQ (reference sequence). RNA was extracted and reverse transcribed into cDNA as the sequencing template. Generated by immunoSEQ multiplex PCR, the TCRdb table keeps only in-frame clones and is missing some. The sample has over 150,000 clones; roughly 60% are singletons. Treatment: oral pan-JAK inhibitor, 5-10 mg twice daily. This chain links TRBV7-9 with TRBJ1-2; 7 bases map to TRBD1. Sequences were derived from CD4+ T cells sorted from blood, sampled at week 24, from a patient treated with tofacitinib. The source of this sequence is a human donor with alopecia areata. The CDR3 loop is CASSAGQGESGYTF. The DNA of the CDR3 is TGTGCCAGCAGCGCGGGGCAGGGGGAGAGTGGCTACACCTTC.